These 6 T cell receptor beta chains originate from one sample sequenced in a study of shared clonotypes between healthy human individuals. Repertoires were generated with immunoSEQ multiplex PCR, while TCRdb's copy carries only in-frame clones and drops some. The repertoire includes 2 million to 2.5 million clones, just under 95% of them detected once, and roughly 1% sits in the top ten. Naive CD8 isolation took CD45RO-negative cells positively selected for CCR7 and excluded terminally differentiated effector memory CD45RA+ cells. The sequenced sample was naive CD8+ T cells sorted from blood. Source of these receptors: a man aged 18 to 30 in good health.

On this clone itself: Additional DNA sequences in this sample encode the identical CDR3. CDR3 amino acids: CASSFGSGPYEQYF. In nucleotides, the CDR3 is TGTGCCAGCAGCTTTGGTAGCGGTCCCTACGAGCAGTACTTC. V usage is TRBV11-2 and J usage is TRBJ2-7, with TRBD2 as a possible D gene (6 bases). The germline V gene has CDR1 SGHAT and CDR2 FQNNGV. The CDR3 consists of 14 residues. Trimming left V 3 bases short and J 2 bases short, with 11 bases between.

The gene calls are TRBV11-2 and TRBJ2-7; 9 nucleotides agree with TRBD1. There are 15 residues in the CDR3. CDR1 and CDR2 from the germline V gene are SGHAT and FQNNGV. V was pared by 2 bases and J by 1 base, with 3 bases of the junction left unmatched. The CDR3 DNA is TGTGCCAGCAGCTTAACAGGGGGCAGTTCCTACGAGCAGTACTTC. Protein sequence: CASSLTGGSSYEQYF.

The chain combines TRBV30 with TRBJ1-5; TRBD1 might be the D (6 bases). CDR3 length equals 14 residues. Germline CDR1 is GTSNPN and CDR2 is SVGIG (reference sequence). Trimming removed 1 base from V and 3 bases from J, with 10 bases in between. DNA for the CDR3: TGTGCCTGGAGTGACCGGGGGCCCAATCAGCCCCAGCATTTT. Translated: CAWSDRGPNQPQHF.

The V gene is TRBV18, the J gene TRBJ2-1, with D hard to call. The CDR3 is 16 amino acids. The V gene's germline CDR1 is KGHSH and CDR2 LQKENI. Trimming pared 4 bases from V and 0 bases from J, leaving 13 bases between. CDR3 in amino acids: CASSRYGPSSYNEQFF. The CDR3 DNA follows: TGTGCCAGCTCACGCTACGGGCCGAGCTCCTACAATGAGCAGTTCTTC.

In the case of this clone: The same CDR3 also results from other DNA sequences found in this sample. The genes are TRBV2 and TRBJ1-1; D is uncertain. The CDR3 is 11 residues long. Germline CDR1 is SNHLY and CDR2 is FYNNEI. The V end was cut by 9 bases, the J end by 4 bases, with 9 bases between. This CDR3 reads CARGTGTEAFF. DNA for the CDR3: TGTGCCAGGGGAACGGGCACTGAAGCTTTCTTT.

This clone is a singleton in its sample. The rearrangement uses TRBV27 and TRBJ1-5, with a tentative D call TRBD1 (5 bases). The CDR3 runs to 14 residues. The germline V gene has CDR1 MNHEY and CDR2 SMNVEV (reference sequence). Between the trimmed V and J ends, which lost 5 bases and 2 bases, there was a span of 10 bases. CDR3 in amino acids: CASSQGHGNQPQHF. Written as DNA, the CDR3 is TGTGCCAGCAGTCAAGGACACGGCAATCAGCCCCAGCATTTT.